Following are 30 T cell receptor beta chains from one sample sequenced in a study of T cell responses to AZD1222 COVID-19 vaccine. Assay used: immunoSEQ multiplex PCR; TCRdb lists only in-frame clones, some missing. The sample includes about 94,000 clones, over 75% of them seen just once. The material was peripheral blood, obtained 28 days after the second AZD1222 dose. Receptors were obtained from an adult who received the AZD1222 COVID-19 vaccine.

The J gene is TRBJ2-5, the V gene TRBV4-3; 7 bases match TRBD2. The germline V gene encodes CDR1 LGHNA and CDR2 YSLEER. The CDR3 is 16 residues long. The junction had 6 bases not matched to a gene; V was cut back by 1 base and J by 1 base. CDR3 sequence: CASSQGGTTGQETQYF. DNA for the CDR3: TGCGCCAGCAGCCAAGGGGGGACTACCGGCCAAGAGACCCAGTACTTC.

This chain joins TRBV11-2 and TRBJ2-3; no clear D. CDR1 is SGHAT and CDR2 is FQNNGV in the germline V gene. With 6 bases removed from V and 0 bases from J, the gap between germline ends came to 7 bases. The CDR3 runs 13 residues. CDR3 region: CASSLPSTDTQYF. For the CDR3, the DNA is TGTGCCAGCAGTCTGCCTAGCACAGATACGCAGTATTTT.

This clone appeared a single time. J is TRBJ1-6 and V is TRBV6-5; TRBD1 aligns across 8 bases. This CDR3 contains 14 residues. Germline CDR1 MNHEY, CDR2 SVGAGI. J was trimmed by 14 bases and V by 7 bases; bases with no gene match: 13. The chain's CDR3 is CASMAGTGLMTLHF. The CDR3 bases are TGTGCCAGCATGGCCGGGACAGGCTTGATGACCCTCCACTTT.

The CDR3 loop is CASSATGSSTDTQYF. The CDR3 DNA is TGTGCCAGCAGTGCGACAGGGTCTAGCACAGATACGCAGTATTTT. V gene TRBV28 combines with J gene TRBJ2-3; TRBD1 agrees at 7 bases. Germline-derived CDR1 and CDR2 are MDHEN and SYDVKM. This CDR3 has 15 amino acids. V gave up 5 bases and J gave up 0 bases; unmatched junction bases: 5.

In regard to this clone: This specimen includes other DNA sequences encoding the same CDR3. V gene TRBV30 combines with J gene TRBJ1-5; 8 bases align to TRBD1. The CDR3 is 14 residues long. V trimming: 4 bases; J trimming: 1 base; junction bases outside the gene matches: 3. Germline lookup yields CDR1 GTSNPN and CDR2 SVGIG (reference sequence). CDR3 DNA: TGTGCCTGGAACCGGGACAGGAGCAATCAGCCCCAGCATTTT. Amino acid sequence: CAWNRDRSNQPQHF.

The chain recombines TRBV27 with TRBJ2-3, with TRBD2 identical over 13 bases. The CDR3 is 17 residues long. The V segment lost 3 bases and the J segment 2 bases; nucleotides outside the gene matches: 5. Germline assignment: CDR1 MNHEY and CDR2 SMNVEV (reference sequence). The CDR3 loop is CASSFSTSGGATDTQYF. The CDR3 DNA follows: TGTGCCAGCAGTTTCTCCACTAGCGGGGGGGCCACAGATACGCAGTATTTT.

DNA of the CDR3: TGTGCCAGCTCACAGGGGTGGGCGAACACCGGGGAGCTGTTTTTT. Its protein is CASSQGWANTGELFF. The V gene is TRBV18, the J gene TRBJ2-2; D possibly corresponds to TRBD1 (5 bases). Between the trimmed V and J ends, which lost 4 bases and 0 bases, there was a span of 9 bases. CDR3 length: 15 residues. The germline gives CDR1 KGHSH, CDR2 LQKENI.

The chain combines TRBV9 with TRBJ1-1, with unresolved D. The CDR3 runs 14 residues. Trimming left V 0 bases short and J 5 bases short, with 11 bases between. The germline gives CDR1 SGDLS, CDR2 YYNGEE. Written as DNA, the CDR3 is TGTGCCAGCAGCGTAGATTGGGCGGTAACTGAAGCTTTCTTT. Its protein product is CASSVDWAVTEAFF.

This chain links TRBV18 with TRBJ2-1; no firm D call. CDR3 size: 14 residues. V was shortened by 3 bases and J by 8 bases, with 14 bases between the two germline ends. CDR1 is KGHSH, CDR2 LQKENI, per germline. DNA of the CDR3: TGTGCCAGCTCACCGCCCTCTAGTGGGGATGAGCAGTTCTTC. Translated, it gives CASSPPSSGDEQFF. Using reference TRBV18 and TRBJ2-1 for the parts outside the CDR3, the full variable domain is NAGVMQNPRHLVRRRGQEARLRCSPMKGHSHVYWYRQLPEEGLKFMVYLQKENIIDESGMPKERFSAEFPKEGPSILRIQQVVRGDSAAYFCASSPPSSGDEQFFGPGTRLTVL.

The chain recombines TRBV5-1 with TRBJ1-4; D unclear. The V and J ends lost 0 bases and 7 bases respectively, with 13 bases between them. CDR3 length: 15 amino acids. CDR1 is SGHRS and CDR2 is YFSETQ in the germline V gene. CDR3 DNA sequence: TGCGCCAGCAGCTTGGCCGAATGGGCCCCTGAAAAACTGTTTTTT. Translating it yields CASSLAEWAPEKLFF.

The chain is built from TRBV9 and TRBJ2-1, with a possible D match to TRBD2 (7 bases). Germline V gives CDR1 SGDLS, CDR2 YYNGEE. Trimming took 0 bases from V and 12 from J, leaving 13 bases between them. CDR3 length equals 13 residues. The CDR3 DNA sequence: TGTGCCAGCAGCGTAGCTCAGGGGAGGGTGCAGTTCTTC. Translated, it gives CASSVAQGRVQFF. Filled out from reference TRBV9 and TRBJ2-1, the complete variable domain reads DSGVTQTPKHLITATGQRVTLRCSPRSGDLSVYWYQQSLDQGLQFLIQYYNGEERAKGNILERFSAQQFPDLHSELNLSSLELGDSALYFCASSVAQGRVQFFGPGTRLTVL.

The CDR3 coding sequence is TGTGCCAGCAGCCAAGCCCGACAAACTGGAAACACCATATATTTT. This encodes CASSQARQTGNTIYF. This sequence joins TRBV3-1 (or the pseudogene TRBV3-2) and TRBJ1-3, with unresolved D. CDR1 and CDR2 (germline): LGHDT, YNNKEL (reference sequence). V lost 1 base, J lost 2 bases, and 9 bases lay in between. The CDR3 is 15 residues long.

The chain combines TRBV11-2 with TRBJ2-3; unclear D gene. The CDR3 loop spans 16 amino acids. The germline V gene encodes CDR1 SGHAT and CDR2 FQNNGV. Deletions cut 1 base from V and 6 bases from J, with 17 bases between. The CDR3 nucleotides are TGTGCCAGCAGCTTAGTCATTACGGACCCCGCGGATACGCAGTATTTT. This gives the protein CASSLVITDPADTQYF.

This chain joins TRBV7-2 and TRBJ2-7; no clear D. The CDR3 is made up of 13 amino acids. Deletions cut 5 bases from V and 2 bases from J, with 10 bases between. Per germline, CDR1 SGHTA and CDR2 FQGNSA. The CDR3, as DNA: TGTGCCAGCAGCCTGACTGGAGCCTACGAGCAGTACTTC. Its translation: CASSLTGAYEQYF.

V and J are TRBV27 and TRBJ1-1, with D uncertain. With 7 bases removed from V and 1 base from J, the gap between germline ends came to 16 bases. This CDR3 spans 15 amino acids. CDR1 and CDR2 from the germline V gene are MNHEY and SMNVEV (reference sequence). The DNA of the CDR3 is TGTGCCAGCACACCCCTCCCCCTCGGGAACACTGAAGCTTTCTTT. Translating it yields CASTPLPLGNTEAFF.

J is TRBJ2-3 and V is TRBV6-5, with TRBD1 as a possible D gene (6 bases). CDR3 length: 15 amino acids. The V end lost 5 bases, the J end lost 1 base, and 13 bases lay between the germline ends. CDR1 MNHEY and CDR2 SVGAGI come from the germline V gene. The CDR3 loop reads CASSNRAGGTDTQYF. In DNA form, the CDR3 reads TGTGCCAGCAGTAACAGGGCAGGAGGCACAGATACGCAGTATTTT.

The genes are TRBV9 and TRBJ2-2, with a weak D call TRBD2 (6 bases). Germline-derived CDR1 and CDR2 are SGDLS and YYNGEE. V lost 4 bases to trimming and J lost 3 bases, with 16 bases between them. The CDR3 sequence is 16 residues long. The CDR3 bases are TGTGCCAGCAGCCCCCGCGGGGCGGCGGACACCGGGGAGCTGTTTTTT. The encoded protein is CASSPRGAADTGELFF. Filled out from reference TRBV9 and TRBJ2-2, the complete variable domain reads DSGVTQTPKHLITATGQRVTLRCSPRSGDLSVYWYQQSLDQGLQFLIQYYNGEERAKGNILERFSAQQFPDLHSELNLSSLELGDSALYFCASSPRGAADTGELFFGEGSRLTVL.

In this sample, this clone turned up a few times. This sequence joins TRBV6-5 and TRBJ1-1; 7 bases match TRBD1. In germline, CDR1 is MNHEY, CDR2 SVGAGI. This CDR3 comprises 14 residues. Losses at the gene ends were 8 bases for V and 1 base for J; bases not matched to a gene: 7. For the CDR3, the DNA is TGTGCCAGCTACTTAGACAGGGCGAACACTGAAGCTTTCTTT. Translating it yields CASYLDRANTEAFF.

This clone was counted between two and nine times. J is TRBJ2-7 and V is TRBV19; no reliable D call. The V and J ends lost 3 bases and 2 bases respectively, with 14 bases between them. The germline V gene has CDR1 LNHDA and CDR2 SQIVND (reference sequence). CDR3 length: 15 residues. The CDR3: CASSMTQIGAYEQYF. The CDR3, as DNA: TGTGCCAGTAGTATGACGCAGATAGGAGCCTACGAGCAGTACTTC.

This chain joins TRBV7-9 and TRBJ2-7, with TRBD1 matching over 11 bases. With 5 bases clipped from V and 5 bases from J, the junction kept 8 bases outside the gene matches. The CDR3 is 15 residues long. Germline V gene sequence: CDR1 SEHNR, CDR2 FQNEAQ (reference sequence). CDR3 in DNA: TGTGCCAGCAGCCTAGGGGACAGGGGGAGCGACGAGCAGTACTTC. Protein sequence: CASSLGDRGSDEQYF.

The rearrangement uses TRBV12-3 or TRBV12-4 and TRBJ1-5; D is unresolved. The CDR3 length is 13 residues. V was clipped by 6 bases and J by 2 bases, with 8 bases between them. The CDR3 sequence is CASRMGGNQPQHF. CDR3 bases: TGTGCCAGCAGGATGGGCGGCAATCAGCCCCAGCATTTT.

In this sample, this clone turned up a few times. The chain couples TRBV5-6 to TRBJ1-2; TRBD1 matches 8 bases. CDR3 length: 15 amino acids. Germline lookup yields CDR1 SGHDT and CDR2 YYEEEE. With 4 bases clipped from V and 0 bases from J, the junction kept 5 bases outside the gene matches. CDR3 amino acids: CASSHGQGTNYGYTF. In DNA, the CDR3 is TGTGCCAGCAGCCATGGACAGGGTACTAACTATGGCTACACCTTC.

The V call is TRBV5-8, the J call TRBJ2-3; D gene uncertain. Trimming removed 0 bases from V and 2 bases from J, with 7 bases in between. Germline V CDR1 and CDR2: SGHTS, YDEGEE. The CDR3 has 14 amino acids. In DNA, the CDR3 is TGTGCCAGCAGCTTGGGCCAGGCCACAGATACGCAGTATTTT. Its translation is CASSLGQATDTQYF.

CDR3 in DNA: TGTGCCAGCAGCTTAGTCCGGGGGAACACTGAAGCTTTCTTT. Translating it yields CASSLVRGNTEAFF. The chain couples TRBV11-3 to TRBJ1-1; D unclear. CDR1 and CDR2 (germline): SGHNT, YENEEA. This CDR3 is built from 14 residues. The V and J ends lost 1 base and 1 base respectively, with 7 bases between them.

The genes are TRBV7-3 and TRBJ2-3, with a tentative D call TRBD1 (5 bases). CDR1 and CDR2 from the germline V gene are SGHTA and FQGTGA. The CDR3 is 14 residues long. The V end lost 3 bases, the J end lost 0 bases, and 7 bases lay between the germline ends. Here the CDR3 DNA reads TGTGCCAGCAGCTTGGGGCCTAGCACAGATACGCAGTATTTT. Protein product: CASSLGPSTDTQYF.

The chain joins TRBV30 to TRBJ2-7, with D unclear. The V gene lost 3 bases and the J gene lost 3 bases, with 9 bases spanning the gap. The CDR3 sequence is 12 residues long. The germline gives CDR1 GTSNPN, CDR2 SVGIG (reference sequence). The CDR3 reads CAWSRPNYEQYF. The DNA for the CDR3 is TGTGCCTGGAGCCGACCTAACTACGAGCAGTACTTC.

This sequence joins TRBV25-1 and TRBJ2-2; perhaps TRBD2 as D (7 bases). In germline, CDR1 is MGHDK, CDR2 SYGVNS. CDR3 length equals 15 residues. V was clipped by 3 bases and J by 4 bases, with 12 bases between them. The CDR3 here is CASSDPRGATGELFF. In DNA form, the CDR3 reads TGTGCCAGCAGTGACCCCCGGGGGGCCACCGGGGAGCTGTTTTTT.

The chain links TRBV30 to TRBJ1-6; no clear D gene. The CDR3 covers 13 residues. In germline, CDR1 is GTSNPN, CDR2 SVGIG (reference sequence). Between the trimmed V and J ends, which lost 8 bases and 0 bases, there was a span of 8 bases. The CDR3 sequence is CARSSSYNSPLHF. The CDR3 DNA reads as TGTGCCCGCTCGAGCTCCTATAATTCACCCCTCCACTTT.

This clone has only one observation. V gene TRBV10-1 combines with J gene TRBJ1-6, with unresolved D. Germline values: CDR1 WNHNN, CDR2 SYGVQD (reference sequence). With 3 bases removed from V and 7 bases from J, the gap between germline ends came to 7 bases. There are 13 residues in the CDR3. The CDR3 is CASSDTWNSPLHF. DNA for the CDR3: TGCGCCAGCAGTGATACGTGGAATTCACCCCTCCACTTT.

J is TRBJ1-1 and V is TRBV7-8; maybe TRBD1 (5 bases). Trimming removed 3 bases from V and 1 base from J, with 12 bases in between. Germline CDR1 and CDR2: SGHVS and FQNEAQ. This CDR3 contains 15 residues. The CDR3 loop is CASSFSGQENTEAFF. In DNA form, the CDR3 reads TGTGCCAGCAGCTTTTCTGGACAAGAGAACACTGAAGCTTTCTTT.